These T cell receptor beta chains were read from a single sample in a study of cytomegalovirus exposure and HLA in healthy donors. Sequencing used immunoSEQ multiplex PCR; TCRdb keeps in-frame clones, though not all of them. The sample carries around 150,000 clones, around 79% recorded once. The specimen sequenced was PBMCs. Source of these receptors: a man between 45 and 60 years old in good health and CMV-seropositive. The CDR3 runs from the conserved cysteine through the conserved F or W. Fields, in order: CDR3 DNA, CDR3 protein, clone size, D gene, J gene, V gene. D genes are given only for firm matches. Clone sizes are given selectively: once, few, many, or a class where the clone is expanded.

DNA: TGTGCCAGCAGCCCAGGACAGGGGGCGTCTTCACCCCTCCACTTT
CDR3: CASSPGQGASSPLHF
size: .
D: TRBD1
J: TRBJ1-6
V: TRBV7-2

DNA: TGTGCCAGCAGTTTAGTAAGCGGGGTTGTGCAGTTCTTC
CDR3: CASSLVSGVVQFF
size: .
D: TRBD2
J: TRBJ2-1
V: TRBV27

DNA: TGTGCCAGCAGCACAATAAATAATGAGCAGTTCTTC
CDR3: CASSTINNEQFF
size: once
D: .
J: TRBJ2-1
V: TRBV11-2

DNA: TGTGCCAGCAGCTGGACAGAGACGAACACTGAAGCTTTCTTT
CDR3: CASSWTETNTEAFF
size: .
D: .
J: TRBJ1-1
V: TRBV2

DNA: TGTGCCAGCCTGGGACAGGAGCAAGAGACCCAGTACTTC
CDR3: CASLGQEQETQYF
size: .
D: TRBD1
J: TRBJ2-5
V: TRBV28

DNA: TGCGCCAGCAGCCTTACTCGACAGGGGGTATTCGAGACCCAGTACTTC
CDR3: CASSLTRQGVFETQYF
size: .
D: TRBD1
J: TRBJ2-5
V: TRBV5-1

DNA: TGTGCCAGCAGTTACTCGCTGGGGGGAGAGACCCAGTACTTC
CDR3: CASSYSLGGETQYF
size: once
D: .
J: TRBJ2-5
V: TRBV6-6

DNA: TGTGCCAGCAGCGTAGGGACAGGGTCAACGCGGTATGGCTACACCTTC
CDR3: CASSVGTGSTRYGYTF
size: .
D: TRBD1
J: TRBJ1-2
V: TRBV9

DNA: TGCGCCAGCAGTTTTTTGCGAACCGGGGAGCTGTTTTTT
CDR3: CASSFLRTGELFF
size: .
D: .
J: TRBJ2-2
V: TRBV10-1

DNA: TGTGCCAGCAGCCCCAGGCACAGGGGCCCAGCTAGCTCCTACAATGAGCAGTTCTTC
CDR3: CASSPRHRGPASSYNEQFF
size: .
D: TRBD1
J: TRBJ2-1
V: TRBV7-9

DNA: TGTGCCAGCAGTGAAATTTCCCCGACTAGTTGGTCGCCCGGGGAGCTGTTTTTT
CDR3: CASSEISPTSWSPGELFF
size: .
D: .
J: TRBJ2-2
V: TRBV2

DNA: TGCGCCAGCAGGGGAGGACAGGGGCAGAATCAGCCCCAGCATTTT
CDR3: CASRGGQGQNQPQHF
size: .
D: TRBD1
J: TRBJ1-5
V: TRBV10-2

DNA: TGTGCCAGCAGCTTCCGTGGTAGACGAGGCAATGAGCAGTTCTTC
CDR3: CASSFRGRRGNEQFF
size: .
D: .
J: TRBJ2-1
V: TRBV11-2

DNA: TGTGCCAGCAGCCCCACCGGGGGTTCCACCGGGGAGCTGTTTTTT
CDR3: CASSPTGGSTGELFF
size: .
D: .
J: TRBJ2-2
V: TRBV7-9

DNA: TGTGCCAGCAGCCCTCGCCGGACTAGCGGGAGCGTTGGGGAGCTGTTTTTT
CDR3: CASSPRRTSGSVGELFF
size: .
D: TRBD2
J: TRBJ2-2
V: TRBV14

DNA: TGCGCCAGCAGCTCGAAGTGGACACCTGGCTACGAGCAGTACTTC
CDR3: CASSSKWTPGYEQYF
size: .
D: .
J: TRBJ2-7
V: TRBV5-1

DNA: TGTGCCAGCAGCGCGGGACAGGGGGAAAGGGGGGCCGGGGAGCTGTTTTTT
CDR3: CASSAGQGERGAGELFF
size: .
D: TRBD1
J: TRBJ2-2
V: TRBV11-2

DNA: TGTGCCAGCAGTGAGGTCGGGGCGAACACCGGGGAGCTGTTTTTT
CDR3: CASSEVGANTGELFF
size: .
D: .
J: TRBJ2-2
V: TRBV2

DNA: TGTGCCAGCAGTGTAGACTTCTACGAGCAGTACTTC
CDR3: CASSVDFYEQYF
size: .
D: .
J: TRBJ2-7
V: TRBV6-1

DNA: TGTGCCATCAGTATAGCGGGAGTCGCAAATGAGCAGTTCTTC
CDR3: CAISIAGVANEQFF
size: .
D: TRBD2
J: TRBJ2-1
V: TRBV10-3

DNA: TGTGCCAGCAGCATAGGGGTTGGTAGCGGGAGAGGAGAGTTCTTC
CDR3: CASSIGVGSGRGEFF
size: .
D: TRBD2
J: TRBJ2-1
V: TRBV11-2

DNA: TGCGCCAGCTCAAAGATGGCGGGATCTGGGCAAGAGACCCAGTACTTC
CDR3: CASSKMAGSGQETQYF
size: .
D: .
J: TRBJ2-5
V: TRBV5-1

DNA: TGTGCCAGCAGCGTAACCCCCTCCCAACAGAACACTGAAGCTTTCTTT
CDR3: CASSVTPSQQNTEAFF
size: few
D: .
J: TRBJ1-1
V: TRBV9

DNA: TGTGCCAGCGCGGTCTTTCAAGACGGGGAGCTGTTTTTT
CDR3: CASAVFQDGELFF
size: .
D: .
J: TRBJ2-2
V: TRBV27

DNA: TGTGCCAGCAGCGGCGCGCGGGACAGCACCTACGAGCAGTACTTC
CDR3: CASSGARDSTYEQYF
size: .
D: .
J: TRBJ2-7
V: TRBV5-4

DNA: TGTGCCAGCAGCGGACTAGCGGGAATCAACGAGCAGTACTTC
CDR3: CASSGLAGINEQYF
size: .
D: TRBD2
J: TRBJ2-7
V: TRBV6-5

DNA: TGCGCCAGCAGGGGACAGGGTGTCTCCTACAATGAGCAGTTCTTC
CDR3: CASRGQGVSYNEQFF
size: .
D: TRBD1
J: TRBJ2-1
V: TRBV5-1

DNA: TGCGCCAGCAGCTTAATGGCAGGCAAGGGGACTGAAGCTTTCTTT
CDR3: CASSLMAGKGTEAFF
size: .
D: .
J: TRBJ1-1
V: TRBV5-1

DNA: TGTGCCAGCAGTTTAGCGGGAGGGACTAATACGCAGTATTTT
CDR3: CASSLAGGTNTQYF
size: few
D: TRBD2
J: TRBJ2-3
V: TRBV28

DNA: TGTGCCAGCAGCACGACAGGGGGCGACTATGGCTACACCTTC
CDR3: CASSTTGGDYGYTF
size: .
D: TRBD1
J: TRBJ1-2
V: TRBV27

DNA: TGCGCCAGCAGCCAACGTAGTGGACAGGGTACGGATACGCAGTATTTT
CDR3: CASSQRSGQGTDTQYF
size: once
D: TRBD1
J: TRBJ2-3
V: TRBV4-1

DNA: TGCGCCAGCAGCTTGGTACCCGGGACAGGGTATCAGCCCCAGCATTTT
CDR3: CASSLVPGTGYQPQHF
size: .
D: TRBD1
J: TRBJ1-5
V: TRBV5-1

DNA: TGTGCCAGCAGCTTGGGGTCGGTCTCCACAGATACGCAGTATTTT
CDR3: CASSLGSVSTDTQYF
size: .
D: .
J: TRBJ2-3
V: TRBV5-4

DNA: TGTGCCAGCAGCTTCCGGACTAGCGGTCGCGGGGAGCTGTTTTTT
CDR3: CASSFRTSGRGELFF
size: once
D: TRBD2
J: TRBJ2-2
V: TRBV5-4

DNA: TGTGCCAGCAGCCCAGGGGGCTCGGGAACCGGGGAGCTGTTTTTT
CDR3: CASSPGGSGTGELFF
size: .
D: TRBD1
J: TRBJ2-2
V: TRBV5-4

DNA: TGTGCCAGCAGTTACTCTCAGGGGGGCTTAACTGAAGCTTTCTTT
CDR3: CASSYSQGGLTEAFF
size: once
D: TRBD1
J: TRBJ1-1
V: TRBV6-5

DNA: TGTGCCAGCAGCTTAGCGGGTGCGGGAGGGGACTTCGGCACAGATACGCAGTATTTT
CDR3: CASSLAGAGGDFGTDTQYF
size: once
D: TRBD2
J: TRBJ2-3
V: TRBV7-8

DNA: TGTGCCAGCAGCGACCGACTGAGCTCCTACGAGCAGTACTTC
CDR3: CASSDRLSSYEQYF
size: .
D: .
J: TRBJ2-7
V: TRBV11-2

DNA: TGTGCCAGCAGTGAAAAGCGAACAGGGTCTAACTATGGCTACACCTTC
CDR3: CASSEKRTGSNYGYTF
size: .
D: .
J: TRBJ1-2
V: TRBV6-1

DNA: TGTGCCAGCAGCTTCAATGGCGGGGGATTCAATCAGCCCCAGCATTTT
CDR3: CASSFNGGGFNQPQHF
size: .
D: .
J: TRBJ1-5
V: TRBV13

DNA: TGTGCCAGCAGTGCACAACCAACTAATGAAAAACTGTTTTTT
CDR3: CASSAQPTNEKLFF
size: .
D: .
J: TRBJ1-4
V: TRBV2

DNA: TGTGCCAGCGAGTTCGGACAGGGATGGGGGACTGAAGCTTTCTTT
CDR3: CASEFGQGWGTEAFF
size: .
D: TRBD1
J: TRBJ1-1
V: TRBV28

DNA: TGCGCCAGCAGCTTGGTAGCATCTGGGGCCAACGTCCTGACTTTC
CDR3: CASSLVASGANVLTF
size: .
D: .
J: TRBJ2-6
V: TRBV5-1

DNA: TGTGCCAGCAGCCCCCGGGATGGCCCCATCTACGAGCAGTACTTC
CDR3: CASSPRDGPIYEQYF
size: .
D: .
J: TRBJ2-7
V: TRBV7-9

DNA: TGTGCCAGCAGACCACTCTCGACAGGGAATTGGGTCAATGAGCAGTTCTTC
CDR3: CASRPLSTGNWVNEQFF
size: few
D: TRBD1
J: TRBJ2-1
V: TRBV27

DNA: TGTGCCAGCAGCCCTAGGGCTAGCGGGGACTACGAGCAGTACTTC
CDR3: CASSPRASGDYEQYF
size: .
D: TRBD2
J: TRBJ2-7
V: TRBV11-2

DNA: TGTGCCAGCACTGAGGGGAGATACGGGGACATTCAGTACTTC
CDR3: CASTEGRYGDIQYF
size: few
D: .
J: TRBJ2-4
V: TRBV2